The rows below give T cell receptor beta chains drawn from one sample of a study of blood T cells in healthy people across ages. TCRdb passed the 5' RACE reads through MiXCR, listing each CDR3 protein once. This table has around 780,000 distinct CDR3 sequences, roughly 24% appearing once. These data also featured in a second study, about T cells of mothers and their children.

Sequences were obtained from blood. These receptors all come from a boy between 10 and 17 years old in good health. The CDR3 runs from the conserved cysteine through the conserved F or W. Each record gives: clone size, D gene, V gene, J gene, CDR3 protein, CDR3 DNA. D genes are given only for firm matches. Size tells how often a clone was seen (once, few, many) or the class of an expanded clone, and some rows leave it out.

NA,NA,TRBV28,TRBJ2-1,CASSSETSSYNEQFF,TGTGCCAGCAGTTCGGAGACAAGCTCCTACAATGAGCAGTTCTTC
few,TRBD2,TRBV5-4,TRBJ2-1,CASSSGLAGGTSYNEQFF,TGTGCCAGCAGCTCCGGACTAGCGGGGGGGACCTCCTACAATGAGCAGTTCTTC
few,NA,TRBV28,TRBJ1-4,CASSLGGRMNEELFF,TGTGCCAGCAGTTTGGGGGGGCGGATGAATGAAGAACTGTTTTTT
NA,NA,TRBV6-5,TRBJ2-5,CASAPGRQETQYF,TGTGCCAGTGCTCCGGGACGCCAAGAGACCCAGTACTTC
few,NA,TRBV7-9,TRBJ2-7,CASTFPPGPMSSYEQYF,TGTGCCAGCACCTTCCCCCCGGGACCGATGAGCTCCTACGAGCAGTACTTC
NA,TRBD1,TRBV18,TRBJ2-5,CASSPPNGRQGARGTQYF,TGTGCCAGCTCACCACCAAATGGTCGACAGGGGGCTAGGGGGACCCAGTACTTC
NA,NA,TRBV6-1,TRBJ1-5,CASSVGDKDSNQPQHF,TGTGCCAGCAGTGTCGGGGACAAAGATAGCAATCAGCCCCAGCATTTT
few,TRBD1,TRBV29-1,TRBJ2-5,CSVPEPLGGFETQYF,TGCAGCGTTCCTGAGCCCTTAGGGGGCTTTGAGACCCAGTACTTC
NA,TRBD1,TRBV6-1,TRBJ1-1,CASSARDRAGGTEAFF,TGTGCCAGCAGTGCCAGGGACAGGGCGGGAGGCACTGAAGCTTTCTTT
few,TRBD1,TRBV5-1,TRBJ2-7,CASSPGQGMTYEQYF,TGCGCCAGCAGCCCCGGACAGGGGATGACTTACGAGCAGTACTTC
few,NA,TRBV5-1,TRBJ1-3,CASSFLADQNTIYF,TGCGCCAGCAGCTTCCTAGCAGATCAGAACACCATATATTTT
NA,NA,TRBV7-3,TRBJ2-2,CAGSLGALPAGEGGELFF,TGTGCCGGCAGCTTGGGGGCTTTACCGGCAGGGGAAGGCGGGGAGCTGTTTTTT
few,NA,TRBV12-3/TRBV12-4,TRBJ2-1,CASSLGLAIRNEQFF,TGTGCCAGCAGTTTAGGGCTAGCGATTAGGAATGAGCAGTTCTTC
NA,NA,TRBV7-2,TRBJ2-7,CASSLDTDHSSYEQYF,TGTGCCAGCAGCTTAGACACGGACCACAGCTCCTACGAGCAGTACTTC
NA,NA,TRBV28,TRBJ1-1,CASSFFSTEAFF,TGTGCCAGCAGTTTTTTCTCCACTGAAGCTTTCTTT
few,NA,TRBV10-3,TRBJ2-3,CAISALSGTSTDTQYF,TGTGCCATCAGTGCCCTATCGGGAACTAGCACAGATACGCAGTATTTT
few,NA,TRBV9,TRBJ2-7,CASSGIARDEQYF,TGTGCCAGCAGCGGAATAGCGCGGGACGAGCAGTACTTC
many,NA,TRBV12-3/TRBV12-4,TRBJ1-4,CASSLGAGDGEKLFF,TGTGCCAGCAGTTTAGGGGCCGGCGACGGAGAAAAACTGTTTTTT
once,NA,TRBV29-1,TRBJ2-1,CSVEVRQGEQFF,TGCAGCGTTGAAGTACGCCAGGGTGAGCAGTTCTTC
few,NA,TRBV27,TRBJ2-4,CASSGAPQGLGHIQYF,TGTGCCAGCAGTGGAGCTCCACAGGGTTTAGGGCACATTCAGTACTTC
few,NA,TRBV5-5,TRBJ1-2,CASSLPPGGRGGYTF,TGTGCCAGCAGCTTGCCCCCCGGGGGCCGGGGTGGCTACACCTTC
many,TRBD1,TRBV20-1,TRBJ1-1,CSASGDRDTEAFF,TGCAGTGCCTCGGGTGACAGGGACACTGAAGCTTTCTTT
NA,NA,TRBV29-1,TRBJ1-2,CSVESLLRDGYTF,TGCAGCGTTGAATCCCTTCTTAGGGATGGCTACACCTTC
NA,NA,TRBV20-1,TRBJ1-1,CSDQRDTEAFF,TGCAGTGACCAGAGGGACACTGAAGCTTTCTTT
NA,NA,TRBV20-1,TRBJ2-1,CSASGGGNYNEQFF,TGCAGTGCTAGTGGTGGGGGGAATTACAATGAGCAGTTCTTC
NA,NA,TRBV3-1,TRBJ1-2,CASSLRGGSEGYTF,TGTGCCAGCAGCCTTAGGGGGGGCTCGGAAGGCTACACCTTC
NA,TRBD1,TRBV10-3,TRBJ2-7,CAISDPTGDFYEQYF,TGTGCCATCAGTGATCCGACAGGGGATTTTTACGAGCAGTACTTC
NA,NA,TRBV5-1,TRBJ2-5,CASSPLTGGPQETQYF,TGCGCCAGCAGCCCTCTTACGGGGGGCCCGCAAGAGACCCAGTACTTC
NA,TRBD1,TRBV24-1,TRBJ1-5,CATSGTGGVQPQHF,TGTGCCACCAGTGGGACAGGGGGCGTTCAGCCCCAGCATTTT
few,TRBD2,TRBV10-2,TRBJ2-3,CASSEYSGDGDTQYF,TGCGCCAGCAGTGAATATAGCGGGGACGGCGATACGCAGTATTTT
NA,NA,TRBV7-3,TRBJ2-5,CASSSGLSRQETQYF,TGTGCCAGCAGCTCGGGACTCTCCCGGCAAGAGACCCAGTACTTC
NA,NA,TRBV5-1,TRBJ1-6,CASSLGQVVKSYNSPLHF,TGCGCCAGCAGCTTGGGCCAGGTAGTAAAGTCCTATAATTCACCCCTCCACTTT
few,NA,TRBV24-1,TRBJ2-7,CATRDSISYEQYF,TGTGCCACCAGGGATAGTATCTCCTACGAGCAGTACTTC